One sample yielded the 9 T cell receptor beta chains listed below, sequenced in a study of OX40 agonist ivuxolimab in advanced cancers. TCRdb's copy holds only in-frame clones and misses some; the assay was immunoSEQ multiplex PCR. This sample has about 100,000 clones; roughly nine tenths occur once, and the top ten carry around 5.5%. The input for sequencing was CD4+ or CD8+ T cells sorted from blood, taken in a trial of the OX40 agonist ivuxolimab. These TCRs come from an adult with an advanced solid tumor such as melanoma, head and neck, liver or kidney cancer.

The gene calls are TRBV23-1 and TRBJ2-5; 9 bases line up with TRBD2. TRBV23-1 is an ORF for which the function is uncertain. The V and J ends lost 1 base and 4 bases, in that order; junction bases with no gene match: 7. This CDR3 is built from 16 residues. CDR3 region: CASSQWGGRALETQYF. CDR3 nucleotide sequence: TGCGCCAGCAGTCAATGGGGCGGGAGGGCCCTAGAGACCCAGTACTTC.

To note about this clone: Other DNA sequences of this sample code for an identical CDR3. The CDR3, as DNA: TGTGCCAGCAGCTTGGCTAGCGGGAGGGCCGGTGAGCAGTACTTC. The encoded protein is CASSLASGRAGEQYF. The chain employs TRBV11-2 and TRBJ2-7; 12 nucleotides match TRBD2. The V gene's germline CDR1 is SGHAT and CDR2 FQNNGV. Losses at the gene ends were 3 bases for V and 7 bases for J; bases not matched to a gene: 7. CDR3 length: 15 amino acids.

V usage is TRBV11-2 and J usage is TRBJ2-3; D remains unclear. This CDR3 comprises 12 residues. Germline assignment: CDR1 SGHAT and CDR2 FQNNGV. V dropped 3 bases and J dropped 2 bases, with 3 bases sitting between them. CDR3 protein: CASSLITDTQYF. The CDR3 DNA reads TGTGCCAGCAGCTTGATCACAGATACGCAGTATTTT.

This clone was seen just once. The J gene is TRBJ2-1, the V gene TRBV20-1; D unclear. The germline gives CDR1 DFQATT, CDR2 SNEGSKA (reference sequence). The ends were cut back, 0 bases at V and 7 bases at J, with 4 bases in the middle. The CDR3 is 11 amino acids. The CDR3 coding sequence is TGCAGTGCTAGAGACCTTAATGAGCAGTTCTTC. Its translation: CSARDLNEQFF.

The J gene is TRBJ2-5, the V gene TRBV30; tentatively, D is TRBD1 (5 bases). The J call may be wrong; the DNA end is better matched by TRBJ2-7. Germline V gene sequence: CDR1 GTSNPN, CDR2 SVGIG (reference sequence). The CDR3 extends over 14 amino acids. This CDR3 is CAWKVGRGRGEQYF. The CDR3 region has the DNA TGTGCCTGGAAGGTGGGAAGGGGCCGCGGCGAGCAGTACTTC.

The V call is TRBV13, the J call TRBJ2-7, with 7 bases identical to TRBD2. V was pared by 5 bases and J by 0 bases, with 10 bases of the junction left unmatched. Germline CDR1 and CDR2: PRHDT and FYEKMQ (reference sequence). The CDR3 is 16 residues long. CDR3 loop: CASSRPRAGSSYEQYF. CDR3 bases: TGTGCCAGCAGCCGTCCTAGAGCGGGATCCTCCTACGAGCAGTACTTC.

V is TRBV5-1 and J is TRBJ1-4; 7 bases map to TRBD1. Germline trimming cut 2 bases from V and 8 bases from J; bases unmatched to any gene: 9. The CDR3 loop spans 15 amino acids. Germline CDR1 and CDR2: SGHRS and YFSETQ. CDR3 residues: CASSFMTGSNEKLFF. CDR3 bases: TGCGCCAGCAGCTTCATGACAGGGTCAAACGAAAAACTGTTTTTT.

The chain uses TRBV20-1 and TRBJ1-2; D is perhaps TRBD1 (6 bases). Trimming removed 4 bases from V and 3 bases from J, with 6 bases in between. The CDR3 runs 11 residues. CDR1 and CDR2 (germline): DFQATT, SNEGSKA (reference sequence). The chain's CDR3 is CSANRDYGYTF. CDR3 DNA: TGCAGTGCTAACAGGGACTATGGCTACACCTTC.

This sequence joins TRBV7-6 and TRBJ2-3; 9 nucleotides agree with TRBD2. The CDR3 has 16 amino acids. Trimming cost V 5 bases and J 6 bases; bases outside gene matches: 12. CDR1 is SGHVS and CDR2 is FNYEAQ in the germline V gene. The CDR3 is CASSPRAASGADTQYF. CDR3 sequence (DNA): TGTGCCAGCAGCCCAAGAGCGGCTAGCGGGGCGGATACGCAGTATTTT.